The 9 T cell receptor beta chains below were found in one sample sequenced in a study of PD-1 blockade in mismatch repair-deficient tumors listed by TCRdb under 2017. Libraries were prepared through the immunoSEQ multiplex PCR assay. TCRdb re-hosts the immuneACCESS table, in-frame sequences only. Its copies lack some clones; in the studies checked, an unresolved V gene accounts for under half of them, and the cause for the rest is not known. In all, the sample holds about 130,000 clones, and almost 90% of those were seen once. Approximately 10% of the sample goes to the ten largest clones. The starting material was peripheral blood, obtained roughly 67 weeks after starting pembrolizumab. These receptors were taken from an adult with mismatch repair-deficient cancer.

The V gene is TRBV9, the J gene TRBJ1-2; a possible D gene is TRBD1 (5 bases). The CDR3 consists of 16 residues. The germline V and J ends were trimmed by 0 bases and 7 bases, with 19 bases remaining between them. The germline V gene has CDR1 SGDLS and CDR2 YYNGEE. The CDR3 protein is CASSVGRGTDTPGYTF. CDR3 in DNA: TGTGCCAGCAGCGTAGGTCGGGGGACGGATACTCCTGGCTACACCTTC.

CDR3 coding DNA: TGTGCCAGCAGCGTAGTGGGTCACACTGAAGCTTTCTTT. This codes for CASSVVGHTEAFF. The rearrangement joins TRBV9 to TRBJ1-1; the D is unclear. Between the trimmed V and J ends, which lost 0 bases and 3 bases, there was a span of 6 bases. The CDR3 loop spans 13 amino acids. Germline CDR1 is SGDLS and CDR2 is YYNGEE.

The chain links TRBV29-1 to TRBJ2-7, with 15 bases aligning to TRBD2. The CDR3 is 19 residues long. V trimming: 5 bases; J trimming: 0 bases; junction bases outside the gene matches: 14. Germline CDR1 SQVTM, CDR2 ANQGSEA. CDR3 DNA sequence: TGCAGCGTTTATGCCCCCGGGACTAGCGGGAGGATTTTCTCCTACGAGCAGTACTTC. Its protein is CSVYAPGTSGRIFSYEQYF.

This CDR3 reads CASAELTGTGGGGELFF. The CDR3 nucleotides are TGTGCTAGTGCCGAATTGACCGGGACAGGGGGCGGCGGGGAGCTGTTTTTT. The chain recombines TRBV12-5 with TRBJ2-2; TRBD1 matches at 12 bases. V shed 7 bases, J shed 7 bases, and the junction held 13 bases outside the gene matches. The CDR3 runs to 17 residues. Germline values: CDR1 LGHNT, CDR2 FRNRAP.

V usage is TRBV5-1 and J usage is TRBJ2-1; the D gene is possibly TRBD2 (6 bases). The germline gives CDR1 SGHRS, CDR2 YFSETQ. V lost 4 bases and J 6 bases, leaving 20 bases between the germline ends. The CDR3 sequence is 16 residues long. The CDR3 region is CASSPDYLGEANEQFF. The CDR3 bases are TGCGCCAGCAGCCCCGATTACCTAGGGGAGGCCAATGAGCAGTTCTTC.

The chain uses TRBV25-1 and TRBJ1-3; 8 bases agree with TRBD1. The CDR3 consists of 14 residues. Germline CDR1 is MGHDK and CDR2 is SYGVNS. The trim removed 10 bases at V and 1 base at J, leaving 6 bases unmatched. CDR3 in DNA: TGTGCCACCCGGACAGGGCCTTCTGGAAACACCATATATTTT. Protein product: CATRTGPSGNTIYF.

Points on this clone: This same CDR3 is encoded by further DNA sequences in the sample. The chain links TRBV28 to TRBJ2-7; a possible D gene is TRBD2 (6 bases). V lost 5 bases to trimming and J lost 2 bases, with 10 bases between them. CDR1 and CDR2 (germline): MDHEN, SYDVKM. This CDR3 is built from 13 residues. CDR3 in amino acids: CASSPTGAYEQYF. The CDR3 DNA reads as TGTGCCAGCAGTCCAACGGGAGCCTACGAGCAGTACTTC.

The genes are TRBV29-1 and TRBJ2-1; possibly TRBD1 or TRBD2 for D (5 bases each). The CDR3 has 16 amino acids. In germline, CDR1 is SQVTM, CDR2 ANQGSEA. V gave up 6 bases and J gave up 2 bases, with 20 bases separating them. In nucleotides, the CDR3 is TGCAGCGTGCGTGCAGGGTCCCGGAGGCCCTACAATGAGCAGTTCTTC. As protein: CSVRAGSRRPYNEQFF.

This clone was counted between two and nine times. The rearrangement uses TRBV28 and TRBJ2-1, with D perhaps matching TRBD1 or TRBD2 (6 bases each). Germline V lookup: CDR1 MDHEN, CDR2 SYDVKM. There are 14 residues in the CDR3. Trimming cost V 6 bases and J 4 bases, with 13 bases left between them. The CDR3 nucleotides are TGTGCCAGCAGCCCAGGGGCGGGATACAATGAGCAGTTCTTC. Its protein is CASSPGAGYNEQFF.